Following are 4 T cell receptor beta chains from one sample sequenced in a study of vaccination and CD4 T cells after COVID-19. An Oncomine TCR Beta short-read assay was used to sequence the DNA from cultured CD4+ T cells. Each CDR3 protein is one row after TCRdb ran MiXCR on the PCR reads. The sample includes 5,400 or so distinct CDR3 sequences, about 41% of them seen just once. As to treatment: roughly 10-day PBMC culture with coronavirus spike peptide pools or control peptides (ViraFEST assay). According to the study, CD4+ T cells from the unexposed donor were gathered ahead of the COVID-19 pandemic (2011-2018). No antigens are known for them. Input material: CD4+ T cells from blood, cultured in vitro. The receptors shown here come from a human donor in good health.

In nucleotides, the CDR3 is TGTGCCAGCAGCTCGCCGATCGAGCAGTACTTC. It encodes CASSSPIEQYF. The chain couples TRBV7-8 to TRBJ2-7; no clear D gene. V shed 4 bases and J shed 6 bases, with 7 bases lying between them. Per the germline V gene, CDR1 is SGHVS and CDR2 is FQNEAQ. This CDR3 spans 11 amino acids.

This chain uses TRBV19 with TRBJ2-3, with 11 positions matching TRBD2. The CDR3 length is 15 residues. Unmatched junction bases numbered 9, after V lost 5 bases and J lost 8 bases. Germline lookup yields CDR1 LNHDA and CDR2 SQIVND (reference sequence). CDR3 sequence (DNA): TGTGCCAGTAGTCCCGGACTAGCGGGTACCAGTACGCAGTATTTT. It codes for CASSPGLAGTSTQYF. Looking up the rest from reference TRBV19 and TRBJ2-3 gives the full variable domain: DGGITQSPKYLFRKEGQNVTLSCEQNLNHDAMYWYRQDPGQGLRLIYYSQIVNDFQKGDIAEGYSVSREKKESFPLTVTSAQKNPTAFYLCASSPGLAGTSTQYFGPGTRLTVL.

This clonotype occurred a few times. This chain uses TRBV10-1 with TRBJ2-7; 8 bases map to TRBD1. The CDR3 length is 14 residues. Germline values: CDR1 WNHNN, CDR2 SYGVQD (reference sequence). Trimming removed 0 bases from V and 3 bases from J; junction bases left unmatched: 1. Written as DNA, the CDR3 is TGCGCCAGCAGTGAGTCTGGGACAGGCTACGAGCAGTACTTC. It yields the protein CASSESGTGYEQYF.

The CDR3: CASSYSKRGNYGYTF. CDR3 DNA: TGTGCCAGCAGTTACTCGAAACGGGGCAACTATGGCTACACCTTC. J is TRBJ1-2 and V is TRBV6-5; TRBD1 might be the D (5 bases). The CDR3 is made up of 15 amino acids. Deletions cut 0 bases from V and 2 bases from J, with 10 bases between. CDR1 is MNHEY, CDR2 SVGAGI, per germline.